These 18 T cell receptor beta chains came from one sample sequenced in a study of long-term antiretroviral therapy in people with HIV. The run of the v3.0 immunoSEQ assay was at survey level. Assay: immunoSEQ multiplex PCR; the TCRdb copy retains only in-frame clones and omits some. The sample includes roughly 28,000 clones, over 75% seen only once; the top ten take 4% to 5.5%. The specimen comprised unsorted PBMCs, sampled 5 to 5.5 years after starting antiretroviral therapy. Receptors were obtained from a woman in her 40s with HIV.

The V and J genes are TRBV30 and TRBJ2-7, with D perhaps TRBD1 (6 bases). V gave up 2 bases and J gave up 0 bases, with 11 bases separating them. Germline CDR1 is GTSNPN and CDR2 is SVGIG (reference sequence). The CDR3 runs 14 residues. In DNA, the CDR3 is TGTGCCTGGAGTTTAACAGGGCTCTCCTACGAGCAGTACTTC. This sequence encodes CAWSLTGLSYEQYF.

The chain employs TRBV27 and TRBJ1-5; 7 nucleotides match TRBD1. Trimming removed 3 bases from V and 5 bases from J; junction bases left unmatched: 10. Germline lookup yields CDR1 MNHEY and CDR2 SMNVEV (reference sequence). The CDR3 runs 16 residues. The CDR3: CASSFLPRQGDQPQHF. CDR3 DNA sequence: TGTGCCAGCAGTTTCCTACCGCGACAGGGAGATCAGCCCCAGCATTTT.

The gene calls are TRBV7-6 and TRBJ1-1; tentatively, D is TRBD1 (5 bases). Between the trimmed V and J ends, which lost 7 bases and 1 base, there was a span of 10 bases. Germline-derived CDR1 and CDR2 are SGHVS and FNYEAQ. The length of the CDR3 is 13 residues. The CDR3 sequence: CASKGQQNTEAFF. The CDR3 region has the DNA TGTGCCAGCAAGGGGCAGCAGAACACTGAAGCTTTCTTT.

The V gene is TRBV5-8, the J gene TRBJ2-1; maybe TRBD2 (5 bases). V gave up 2 bases and J gave up 1 base, with 10 bases separating them. CDR3 length equals 15 residues. Germline CDR1 and CDR2: SGHTS and YDEGEE. The CDR3 loop is CASSLELGSYNEQFF. CDR3 coding DNA: TGTGCCAGCAGCTTAGAACTAGGATCCTACAATGAGCAGTTCTTC.

CDR3 residues: CASRPRSGGETQYF. Written as DNA, the CDR3 is TGTGCCAGCAGGCCCAGGAGCGGGGGTGAGACCCAGTACTTC. V is TRBV2 and J is TRBJ2-5; TRBD2 aligns across 8 bases. V trimming: 6 bases; J trimming: 5 bases; junction bases outside the gene matches: 8. This CDR3 comprises 14 residues. From germline, CDR1 is SNHLY and CDR2 FYNNEI.

The chain combines TRBV13 with TRBJ1-4; D is uncertain. The CDR3 spans 15 residues. V was pared by 6 bases and J by 2 bases, with 13 bases between. CDR1 is PRHDT and CDR2 is FYEKMQ in the germline V gene (reference sequence). This chain's CDR3 is CASSPTRRTNEKLFF. In DNA, the CDR3 is TGTGCCAGCAGTCCTACTAGGCGGACTAATGAAAAACTGTTTTTT. The full variable domain, with the rest looked up from reference TRBV13 and TRBJ1-4, is AAGVIQSPRHLIKEKRETATLKCYPIPRHDTVYWYQQGPGQDPQFLISFYEKMQSDKGSIPDRFSAQQFSDYHSELNMSSLELGDSALYFCASSPTRRTNEKLFFGSGTQLSVL.

The V call is TRBV19, the J call TRBJ2-5; D unclear. V lost 9 bases and J lost 5, with 7 bases in between. CDR1 and CDR2 from the germline V gene are LNHDA and SQIVND (reference sequence). This CDR3 has 10 residues. The CDR3 DNA follows: TGTGCCAGCCTGGGGGAGACCCAGTACTTC. Encoded protein: CASLGETQYF. Variable domain in full (rest from reference TRBV19 and TRBJ2-5): DGGITQSPKYLFRKEGQNVTLSCEQNLNHDAMYWYRQDPGQGLRLIYYSQIVNDFQKGDIAEGYSVSREKKESFPLTVTSAQKNPTAFYLCASLGETQYFGPGTRLLVL.

This chain links TRBV4-2 with TRBJ2-5; no definite D call. The CDR3 is made up of 15 amino acids. CDR1 and CDR2 (germline): LGHNA, YNFKEQ. V gave up 1 base and J gave up 4 bases, with 13 bases separating them. The CDR3 is CASSQGPGAGETQYF. CDR3 in DNA: TGTGCCAGCAGCCAAGGGCCGGGCGCAGGAGAGACCCAGTACTTC.

The chain is built from TRBV6-5 and TRBJ1-2; a weak D match, TRBD1 (5 bases). The CDR3 has 13 amino acids. The V and J ends lost 3 bases and 8 bases respectively, with 13 bases between them. Germline CDR1 reads MNHEY; CDR2 reads SVGAGI. CDR3 loop: CASSYVQGVGYTF. The CDR3 DNA follows: TGTGCCAGCAGTTATGTTCAGGGTGTCGGCTACACCTTC.

The genes are TRBV6-1 and TRBJ2-7; D call uncertain. The CDR3 is 14 residues long. The V end lost 0 bases, the J end lost 5 bases, and 11 bases lay between the germline ends. The germline V gene encodes CDR1 MNHNS and CDR2 SASEGT. For the CDR3, the DNA is TGTGCCAGCAGTGAAGCGGGTCGGCAGAACGAGCAGTACTTC. Its protein product is CASSEAGRQNEQYF.

The CDR3 nucleotides are TGTGCCAGCAGCCCCGGGCCTGTTTATGGCTACACCTTC. Translated: CASSPGPVYGYTF. The chain employs TRBV11-3 and TRBJ1-2; D not certain. V dropped 5 bases and J dropped 5 bases, with 12 bases sitting between them. CDR3 size: 13 residues. Per germline, CDR1 SGHNT and CDR2 YENEEA.

CDR3 DNA sequence: TGTGCCAGCAGCCGCGGGGACCAAGAGACCCAGTACTTC. This encodes CASSRGDQETQYF. The chain is built from TRBV28 and TRBJ2-5; a possible D gene is TRBD2 (6 bases). Trimming cost V 6 bases and J 0 bases, with 8 bases left between them. This CDR3 is 13 amino acids long. CDR1 MDHEN and CDR2 SYDVKM come from the germline V gene.

The gene calls are TRBV7-6 and TRBJ2-3, with D tentatively TRBD1 (5 bases). This CDR3 has 15 residues. The germline V and J ends were trimmed by 3 bases and 1 base, with 11 bases remaining between them. CDR1 is SGHVS, CDR2 FNYEAQ, per germline. DNA for the CDR3: TGTGCCAGCAGCTTGTATCAGGGCCGCACAGATACGCAGTATTTT. It specifies CASSLYQGRTDTQYF.

The chain links TRBV6-5 to TRBJ2-5, with 11 nucleotides matching TRBD1. From germline, CDR1 is MNHEY and CDR2 SVGAGI. The CDR3 extends over 16 amino acids. J gave up 5 bases and V 4 bases, and 9 bases lay outside the gene matches. CDR3 bases: TGTGCCAGCAGTTTAATTAGGACAGGGGGCGAGGAGACCCAGTACTTC. Its protein product is CASSLIRTGGEETQYF.

V usage is TRBV11-2 and J usage is TRBJ1-4, with 7 bases aligning to TRBD1. The CDR3 sequence is 13 residues long. V shed 1 base, J shed 10 bases, and the junction held 3 bases outside the gene matches. Germline loops: CDR1 SGHAT, CDR2 FQNNGV. CDR3: CASSLGDSAKLFF. For the CDR3, the DNA is TGTGCCAGCAGCTTAGGGGACAGCGCAAAACTGTTTTTT.

The rearrangement uses TRBV7-8 and TRBJ2-1; 7 bases align to TRBD1. Germline V gives CDR1 SGHVS, CDR2 FQNEAQ. The CDR3 consists of 14 residues. V shed 4 bases and J 2 bases; nucleotides not matched to a gene: 2. The CDR3 nucleotides are TGTGCCAGCAGCTCTCAGGGGGCCTACAATGAGCAGTTCTTC. Protein sequence: CASSSQGAYNEQFF.

J is TRBJ2-7 and V is TRBV7-9; D remains ambiguous. This CDR3 is 13 amino acids long. Trimming stripped 6 bases from V and 1 base from J, with 10 bases between. Germline lookup yields CDR1 SEHNR and CDR2 FQNEAQ (reference sequence). DNA for the CDR3: TGTGCCAGCAGGACCGAGCAGTCCTACGAGCAGTACTTC. Translation gives CASRTEQSYEQYF. Variable domain in full (rest from reference TRBV7-9 and TRBJ2-7): DTGVSQNPRHKITKRGQNVTFRCDPISEHNRLYWYRQTLGQGPEFLTYFQNEAQLEKSRLLSDRFSAERPKGSFSTLEIQRTEQGDSAMYLCASRTEQSYEQYFGPGTRLTVT.

V and J are TRBV27 and TRBJ2-6; no clear D gene. The CDR3 has 16 residues. Germline assignment: CDR1 MNHEY and CDR2 SMNVEV (reference sequence). Trimming took 1 base from V and 0 from J, leaving 7 bases between them. The CDR3 sequence is CASSLLGSSGANVLTF. CDR3 nucleotide sequence: TGTGCCAGCAGTTTATTAGGATCCTCTGGGGCCAACGTCCTGACTTTC. Based on the CDR3 plus reference TRBV27 and TRBJ2-6, the full variable domain is EAQVTQNPRYLITVTGKKLTVTCSQNMNHEYMSWYRQDPGLGLRQIYYSMNVEVTDKGDVPEGYKVSRKEKRNFPLILESPSPNQTSLYFCASSLLGSSGANVLTFGAGSRLTVL.